The 2 T cell receptor beta chains given below trace back to one sample, sequenced in a study of blood T cells in healthy people across ages. Primers used in a second PCR of roughly 6 to 11 cycles were a sample-barcoded 5' primer and a J-beta primer mix. TCRdb ran MiXCR on the 5' RACE reads and lists one entry per CDR3 protein. The table includes approximately 700,000 distinct CDR3 sequences, 32% detected once. Specimen: blood. The receptors originated from a woman over 75 in good health.

This clonotype showed up just a few times. The chain joins TRBV28 to TRBJ2-5; D is undetermined. The CDR3 has 15 amino acids. Germline V lookup: CDR1 MDHEN, CDR2 SYDVKM. V was trimmed by 5 bases and J by 5 bases, leaving 18 bases between them. The CDR3 reads CASSHPVALDETQYF. For the CDR3, the DNA is TGTGCCAGCAGTCACCCTGTGGCCCTCGATGAGACCCAGTACTTC.

The sample holds many counts of this clonotype. The rearrangement uses TRBV6-5 and TRBJ2-1; D unclear. The germline V and J ends were trimmed by 0 bases and 10 bases, with 16 bases remaining between them. CDR3 length equals 15 residues. Germline values: CDR1 MNHEY, CDR2 SVGAGI. CDR3 DNA: TGTGCCAGCAGTTACTCCCCCCGCAGGAAAGGGGAGCAGTTCTTC. Amino acid sequence: CASSYSPRRKGEQFF.